The 3 T cell receptor beta chains below come from one sample, sequenced in a study of neurological immune-mediated disorders. TCRdb reprocessed the 5' RACE reads with MiXCR, giving one entry per CDR3 protein. Found here are 30,000 to 45,000 distinct CDR3 sequences, around a tenth of them singletons; the top ten hold approximately 4.1%. Sequencing used CD4+ T cells from blood. The source is a woman aged 25-40 years with HTLV-1-associated myelopathy (HAM/TSP).

This clonotype showed up many times. The genes are TRBV5-6 and TRBJ1-6; possible D gene TRBD1, 6 bases. From germline, CDR1 is SGHDT and CDR2 YYEEEE. V was pared by 1 base and J by 6 bases, with 8 bases between. The CDR3 runs 14 residues. This CDR3 is CASSLTGSNSPLHF. CDR3 sequence (DNA): TGTGCCAGCAGCTTGACAGGGTCTAATTCACCCCTCCACTTT.

There are many counts of this clonotype. The chain carries TRBV5-5 and TRBJ1-1; weak D call: TRBD1 (5 bases). The CDR3 is 11 amino acids. The V end lost 0 bases, the J end lost 11 bases, and 8 bases lay between the germline ends. Germline V gene lookup returns CDR1 SGHKS and CDR2 YYEKEE (reference sequence). CDR3 bases: TGTGCCAGCAGCTTGGAAGGGGTGGCTTTCTTT. This sequence encodes CASSLEGVAFF.

This clonotype has ten or more counts. This chain connects TRBV5-1 to TRBJ1-2; D not certain. V was clipped by 7 bases and J by 5 bases, with 12 bases between them. This CDR3 region has 12 residues. CDR1 is SGHRS, CDR2 YFSETQ, per germline. The CDR3 sequence: CASGMLGYGYTF. Here the CDR3 DNA reads TGCGCCAGCGGAATGCTGGGGTATGGCTACACCTTC.